This T cell receptor beta chain was retrieved from a study of neoadjuvant anti-PD-1 for oral cavity cancer. The assay was immunoSEQ multiplex PCR, and TCRdb's table has in-frame clones only and misses some. The sample carries about 14,000 clones, 60% to 80% recorded once. Time point of the sample: after neoadjuvant nivolumab, at surgical resection. The sample consisted of PBMCs, taken after nivolumab (anti-PD-1) treatment. This receptor was obtained from a person aged 40-85 years with oral cavity squamous cell carcinoma.

CDR3 residues: CASSQAGESGELFF. The CDR3 DNA is TGTGCCAGCAGCCAGGCAGGGGAATCCGGGGAGCTGTTTTTT. The chain links TRBV5-5 to TRBJ2-2; D is possibly TRBD1 (6 bases). V shed 4 bases and J shed 6 bases, with 13 bases lying between them. This CDR3 comprises 14 residues. Germline V gives CDR1 SGHKS, CDR2 YYEKEE (reference sequence).